The rows below give T cell receptor beta chains drawn from one sample of a study of blood T cell repertoires in COVID-19. Only in-frame clones appear in the TCRdb table, and some are missing; sequencing was by immunoSEQ multiplex PCR. The sample holds roughly 300,000 clones, around 87% seen once. Sequences were obtained from peripheral blood. All receptors come from a woman in her forties or fifties who had recovered from COVID-19. Both conserved end residues are part of each CDR3.

>TRBV11-2
CASSNRRGGSLNEKLFF
>TRBV28
CASSAGTGGFRNSPLHF
>TRBV4-3
CASSTRQTNDIYEQYF
>TRBV5-6
CASSGDRGSEVYTF
>TRBV6-2/TRBV6-3
CASSPAGGVNQPQHF
>TRBV5-6
CASSLRYLAGTDTQYF
>TRBV5-5
CASSSQLANTEAFF
>TRBV28
CASTKPQFGPSGPTYEQYF
>TRBV7-2
CASTSTSGSYEQYF
>TRBV12-1
CARVPRGYGYTF
>TRBV4-1
CASSQEYRVRGYEQYF
>TRBV14
CASSQGLIAGVGQETQYF
>TRBV7-8
CASSLAGGHPQETQYF
>TRBV6-5
CASSYFAGDVIGYTF
>TRBV6-5
CASSRGGTRGGTIYF
>TRBV28
CASSSLGRRNYGYTF
>TRBV7-2
CASSLSPQGQETQYF
>TRBV7-3
CASTPGGTGANVLTF
>TRBV2
CASRGASYEQYF
>TRBV6-1
CASSARSGGDSYEQYF
>TRBV7-9
CASSFTNHEQYF
>TRBV27
CASSSRDKEYF
>TRBV29-1
CSVAGTDTQYF
>TRBV19
CASSIPPGQGANSPLHF
>TRBV30
CAWSPPRGLSNQPQHF
>TRBV27
CASSLQGAEGEQFF
>TRBV7-3
CASSRGLAGGDTQYF
>TRBV18
CASSPDDTISGNTIYF
>TRBV7-8
CASSLGQLNEQYF
>TRBV2
CASSELSGQGATNEKLFF
>TRBV11-2
CASGTLENNEQFF
>TRBV4-1
CASSQGAAAGAVADTQYF
>TRBV27
CASSSRERGAQFF
>TRBV30
CAWGQGFSYEQYF
>TRBV2
CASSIQGYEDTQYF
>TRBV7-9
CASRKSGFGSPLHF
>TRBV11-2
CASSLGPSGGNTDTQYF
>TRBV2
CASRPRQGGSPLHF
>TRBV6-6
CASSYSMSQPQHF
>TRBV11-2
CASSLARAPRRVTQYF
>TRBV6-4
CARIETGSHYEQYF
>TRBV27
CASSPAGLDTDTQYF
>TRBV6-2/TRBV6-3
CASSRGTLGSYEQYF
>TRBV7-2
CASSGLWEEGSTHYEQYF
>TRBV18
CASSPRIPGQGVSEQFF
>TRBV5-4
CASSGRLAGVADTQYF
>TRBV15
CATSRGAHNEQFF
>TRBV19
CASSIDRLAGTTGELFF
>TRBV28
CASSQPSDGSYGYTF
>TRBV9
CASSAVGTANYGYTF
>TRBV5-6
CASSLAANYGYTF
>TRBV11-2
CASSVGTGMVTDTQYF
>TRBV7-2
CASSLAAGRSNEKLFF
>TRBV5-1
CASHTGGQGAREQYF